Below are 15 T cell receptor beta chains sequenced from a single sample in a study of regulatory T cells in long-lasting Graves disease. Indicated time point: persistent/refractory GD, antithyroid drugs over 5 years with positive TRAb. RNA isolated from PBMCs was used to make the TCR library. Investigators prepared the TCR beta libraries by applying iRepertoire HTBI primers and Arm-PCR of CDR3 regions. TCRdb analysed the multiplex PCR reads with MiXCR anew, one entry per CDR3 protein. This table has roughly 400,000 distinct CDR3 sequences, around 20% appearing once. The material was peripheral blood mononuclear cells (PBMCs), obtained when the disease was refractory, from a patient treated with antithyroid drugs. The origin of the receptors is a female donor with Graves disease.

This clonotype was counted ten times or more. J is TRBJ2-7 and V is TRBV6-2 or TRBV6-3; the D gene is possibly TRBD2 (5 bases). In germline, CDR1 is MNHEY, CDR2 SVGEGT. Trimming cost V 0 bases and J 4 bases, with 7 bases left between them. CDR3 length equals 13 residues. The CDR3 region has the DNA TGTGCCAGCAGTTACTCGTGGAGGTACGAGCAGTACTTC. Its protein product is CASSYSWRYEQYF.

This clonotype has ten or more counts. J is TRBJ2-7 and V is TRBV5-1; TRBD1 aligns across 7 bases. The CDR3 loop spans 16 amino acids. The germline V gene encodes CDR1 SGHRS and CDR2 YFSETQ. V gave up 0 bases and J gave up 2 bases; unmatched junction bases: 8. This chain's CDR3 is CASSLEGAGVTYEQYF. DNA of the CDR3: TGCGCCAGCAGCTTGGAGGGGGCAGGGGTGACCTACGAGCAGTACTTC.

This clonotype occurred many times. The chain links TRBV2 to TRBJ2-2; D is perhaps TRBD1 or TRBD2 (5 bases each). The CDR3 is 13 residues long. V was cut by 7 bases and J by 4 bases, with 10 bases left in between. Germline values: CDR1 SNHLY, CDR2 FYNNEI. CDR3 loop: CASTGRPTGELFF. For the CDR3, the DNA is TGTGCCAGCACGGGGCGCCCCACCGGGGAGCTGTTTTTT.

This clonotype has only a few counts. The chain links TRBV19 to TRBJ1-3; D is unresolved. Germline V lookup: CDR1 LNHDA, CDR2 SQIVND (reference sequence). The V end lost 0 bases, the J end lost 2 bases, and 5 bases lay between the germline ends. This CDR3 has 14 amino acids. DNA for the CDR3: TGTGCCAGTAGTATAGACGACACTGGAAACACCATATATTTT. It codes for CASSIDDTGNTIYF.

J is TRBJ2-6 and V is TRBV7-3; 7 nucleotides line up with TRBD1. This CDR3 is built from 15 residues. From germline, CDR1 is SGHTA and CDR2 FQGTGA. Trimming at V came to 5 bases and at J to 4 bases, leaving 5 bases not matched to a gene. The CDR3 protein is CASSTRGNGANVLTF. The CDR3 bases are TGTGCCAGCAGCACCAGGGGGAACGGGGCCAACGTCCTGACTTTC.

The table lists this clonotype with a few counts. The chain uses TRBV18 and TRBJ2-7; no reliable D call. V was cut by 1 base and J by 5 bases, with 6 bases left in between. Germline CDR1 and CDR2: KGHSH and LQKENI. The CDR3 covers 12 residues. CDR3 loop: CASSPRFDEQYF. CDR3 in DNA: TGTGCCAGCTCACCACGGTTTGACGAGCAGTACTTC.

V and J are TRBV6-1 and TRBJ2-5; TRBD2 aligns across 9 bases. The CDR3 is made up of 14 amino acids. CDR1 MNHNS and CDR2 SASEGT come from the germline V gene. The ends lost 6 bases at V and 1 base at J; junction bases unmatched: 3. The CDR3: CASRSGLAQETQYF. CDR3 bases: TGTGCCAGCAGGTCGGGACTAGCCCAAGAGACCCAGTACTTC.

This clonotype was counted many times. The V and J genes are TRBV12-3 or TRBV12-4 and TRBJ1-6; 7 bases agree with TRBD1. Trimming cost V 8 bases and J 9 bases; bases outside gene matches: 10. This CDR3 is 14 amino acids long. CDR3 DNA: TGTGCCAGCTCCCAAACAGGGGTTGTTTCACCCCTCCACTTT. Its translation is CASSQTGVVSPLHF.

The CDR3 here is CASSLKGRGPYNEQFF. DNA of the CDR3: TGTGCCAGCAGCTTAAAGGGCAGGGGCCCCTACAATGAGCAGTTCTTC. This sequence joins TRBV7-2 and TRBJ2-1; D possibly corresponds to TRBD1 (6 bases). Germline-derived CDR1 and CDR2 are SGHTA and FQGNSA. CDR3 length equals 16 residues. V lost 2 bases and J lost 2, with 13 bases in between.

This clonotype was observed a few times. This chain uses TRBV11-2 with TRBJ1-1; no clear D. The CDR3 spans 15 residues. The V end lost 1 base, the J end lost 5 bases, and 14 bases lay between the germline ends. Looked up from germline, CDR1 is SGHAT and CDR2 is FQNNGV. The CDR3 nucleotides are TGTGCCAGCAGCTTAGGACGAACGGGGTCGACTGAAGCTTTCTTT. It specifies CASSLGRTGSTEAFF.

This chain uses TRBV7-3 with TRBJ2-1, with D possibly TRBD1 on 5 matching bases. The germline V and J ends were trimmed by 5 bases and 5 bases, with 16 bases remaining between them. This CDR3 spans 15 amino acids. In germline, CDR1 is SGHTA, CDR2 FQGTGA. CDR3 protein: CASSESKGADNEQFF. In DNA form, the CDR3 reads TGTGCCAGCAGCGAAAGCAAAGGGGCTGACAATGAGCAGTTCTTC.

The chain has TRBV3-1 and TRBJ1-5, with unresolved D. The ends were cut back, 11 bases at V and 4 bases at J, with 12 bases in the middle. Per germline, CDR1 LGHDT and CDR2 YNNKEL (reference sequence). The CDR3 totals 12 residues. The CDR3 loop reads CAVGQYNQPQHF. The CDR3 DNA reads TGTGCCGTAGGGCAGTATAATCAGCCCCAGCATTTT.

There are many counts of this clonotype. The rearrangement joins TRBV29-1 to TRBJ1-2; D is possibly TRBD1 (5 bases). Trimming removed 1 base from V and 1 base from J, with 10 bases in between. Germline CDR1 SQVTM, CDR2 ANQGSEA. CDR3 length: 14 residues. CDR3 in DNA: TGCAGCGTTGAAGGGTCAGGACATAACTATGGCTACACCTTC. Amino acid sequence: CSVEGSGHNYGYTF.

This clonotype has a count of ten or more. The V and J genes are TRBV24-1 and TRBJ1-4; 8 nucleotides line up with TRBD1. The CDR3 has 15 residues. Trimming cost V 4 bases and J 4 bases; bases outside gene matches: 4. The germline V gene has CDR1 KGHDR and CDR2 SFDVKD. The CDR3: CATSEGQARNEKLFF. The DNA for the CDR3 is TGTGCCACCAGTGAGGGACAGGCGCGTAATGAAAAACTGTTTTTT.

This clonotype was seen at least ten times. The chain has TRBV20-1 and TRBJ2-7; D is perhaps TRBD1 (5 bases). Germline V gene sequence: CDR1 DFQATT, CDR2 SNEGSKA (reference sequence). With 5 bases removed from V and 1 base from J, the gap between germline ends came to 12 bases. The CDR3 is made up of 13 amino acids. The CDR3, as DNA: TGCAGTGCTCCAGGGTTAAGGTCCTACGAGCAGTACTTC. It translates to CSAPGLRSYEQYF.